These T cell receptor beta chains were read from a single sample in a study of T cells in Graves' hyperthyroidism and ophthalmopathy. TCRdb re-called the multiplex PCR reads with MiXCR, one entry per CDR3 protein. The sample records about 610,000 distinct CDR3 sequences, roughly 15% being singletons. The sample consisted of blood. These receptors all stem from a woman in her 40s with Graves' ophthalmopathy. Each CDR3 is given with its conserved first and last residue. The D gene is left open where the match is weak. The size entry is marked missing in some rows and otherwise reads once, few, many or a size class.

cdr3_nt	cdr3_aa	clone_size	j_call	v_call	d_call
TGTGCCAGCAGTGAAGCGAGTGTTGCAGGGCTCTTGTTTCAGTACTTC	CASSEASVAGLLFQYF	NA	TRBJ2-5	TRBV6-1	NA
TGCAGCGTTGAGTTGCAGGGCTACTCGAACACCGGGGAGCTGTTTTTT	CSVELQGYSNTGELFF	many	TRBJ2-2	TRBV29-1	NA
TGTGCCAGCTCACCACTGGCAGGGGAGGGCGAGCAGTACTTC	CASSPLAGEGEQYF	NA	TRBJ2-7	TRBV18	NA
TGTGCCAGCAGTCCCGGGACCCTTCTTAAGGATGGCTACACCTTC	CASSPGTLLKDGYTF	many	TRBJ1-2	TRBV6-5	NA
TGTGCCACTCTTTTTCGATGGGGGACAGCCGGGGAGCTGTTTTTT	CATLFRWGTAGELFF	NA	TRBJ2-2	TRBV10-3	TRBD1
TGTGCCAGTAGCGAACGCGCAGGGGGCAGTGTGTACGAGCAGTACTTC	CASSERAGGSVYEQYF	many	TRBJ2-7	TRBV19	TRBD1
TGTGCCACCCGGGACAGCTCAAACTATGGCTACACCTTC	CATRDSSNYGYTF	many	TRBJ1-2	TRBV28	TRBD1
TGCAGCGTTGACCAGGGAAGCTCCTACGAGCAGTACTTC	CSVDQGSSYEQYF	many	TRBJ2-7	TRBV29-1	NA
TGTGCCAGCACCCTAGCCCCCTCCGATACCACGGGACTAGCGGGACCCTCCTACGAGCAGTACTTC	CASTLAPSDTTGLAGPSYEQYF	NA	TRBJ2-7	TRBV7-6	TRBD2
TGTGCCAGCAGCTTAGAAGGGTCCATCATGAACACTGAAGCTTTCTTT	CASSLEGSIMNTEAFF	many	TRBJ1-1	TRBV11-2	NA
TGTGCCAGCAGTTATAGTTTAACCGGGGACTACGAGCAGTACTTC	CASSYSLTGDYEQYF	many	TRBJ2-7	TRBV6-2/TRBV6-3	NA
TGTGCCATCAGTGAGGGACAGGGGGCCCACTACGAGCAGTACTTC	CAISEGQGAHYEQYF	many	TRBJ2-7	TRBV10-3	TRBD1
TGCAGCGTTCGGGACGACAACACTGAAGCTTTCTTT	CSVRDDNTEAFF	few	TRBJ1-1	TRBV29-1	NA
TGTGCCAGCAGTTTAAGAGGGGCTCAAGAGACCCAGTACTTC	CASSLRGAQETQYF	many	TRBJ2-5	TRBV28	NA
TGTGCCAGCATCGACAGGACCTCTAGCAATCAGCCCCAGCATTTT	CASIDRTSSNQPQHF	many	TRBJ1-5	TRBV6-2/TRBV6-3	NA
TGTGCCAGCAGCCCCCAGGGGGGGGCCAACGTCCTGACTTTC	CASSPQGGANVLTF	many	TRBJ2-6	TRBV9	NA
TGCAGCGTAACTAGCGGGAGGGGGGAGCAGTACTTC	CSVTSGRGEQYF	many	TRBJ2-7	TRBV29-1	TRBD2
TGTGCCAGCAGCACCCCCGGGACAGGGGGAAACATTCAGTACTTC	CASSTPGTGGNIQYF	many	TRBJ2-4	TRBV7-2	TRBD1
TGTGCCACCAGTGATTGGGGTAGAGAGACCCAGTACTTC	CATSDWGRETQYF	many	TRBJ2-5	TRBV24-1	NA
TGCAGTTACCGGGACCAGGAAGGCTACACCTTC	CSYRDQEGYTF	many	TRBJ1-2	TRBV20-1	NA
TGTGCCAGCAGCGATGCACCTAGCTCCTACGAGCAGTACTTC	CASSDAPSSYEQYF	many	TRBJ2-7	TRBV7-2	NA
TGTGCCAGCAGTGACGGGGACAGGACCCAAGAGACCCAGTACTTC	CASSDGDRTQETQYF	NA	TRBJ2-5	TRBV6-1	TRBD1
TGCGCCAGCAGCCAAGTACGGGCTCAAGAGACCCAGTACTTC	CASSQVRAQETQYF	few	TRBJ2-5	TRBV4-1	NA
TGTGCCTGGAGCGACAGGGGGGACCCATACGAGCAGTACTTC	CAWSDRGDPYEQYF	NA	TRBJ2-7	TRBV30	TRBD1
TGTGCCAGCAGTCCCGCAATAGAGAGCTATGGCTACACCTTC	CASSPAIESYGYTF	many	TRBJ1-2	TRBV28	NA
TGTGCCAGTGCCATGGAGCGGTTCTCCTACGAGCAGTACTTC	CASAMERFSYEQYF	few	TRBJ2-7	TRBV6-1	NA
TGTGCTAGTGGTTTGGTAGGCGGGAGTTACGAGCAGTACTTC	CASGLVGGSYEQYF	NA	TRBJ2-7	TRBV12-5	TRBD2
TGTGCCAGCAGTCAGATCCAGAACACTGAAGCTTTCTTT	CASSQIQNTEAFF	NA	TRBJ1-1	TRBV6-1	NA
TGTGCCAGCAGTTTACCGGTAGTAGGGCAGGTCGATGGCTACACCTTC	CASSLPVVGQVDGYTF	few	TRBJ1-2	TRBV28	NA
TGCAGCGCGACACAGACAGGGAACTATGGCTACACCTTC	CSATQTGNYGYTF	NA	TRBJ1-2	TRBV29-1	TRBD1
TGTGCCAGCAGTCGTGAGGAGGCAGATGAGACCCAGTACTTC	CASSREEADETQYF	few	TRBJ2-5	TRBV27	NA
TGTGCCTGGAGTGTATTAGGGGTTGGGGGTCCGACTGAAGCTTTCTTT	CAWSVLGVGGPTEAFF	few	TRBJ1-1	TRBV30	NA
TGTGCCAGCAGCTCGTCCCAGCGCACTGAAGCTTTCTTT	CASSSSQRTEAFF	few	TRBJ1-1	TRBV13	NA
TGTGCCACCAGTGACCACCCCGAGGAGCTGTTTTTT	CATSDHPEELFF	few	TRBJ2-2	TRBV24-1	NA
TGTGCCAGCAGTTTTGAGGGGACGTCGGGCACCGGGGAGCTGTTTTTT	CASSFEGTSGTGELFF	few	TRBJ2-2	TRBV28	NA
TGTGCCAGCAGTTTGATTGGGACGGACTACGAGCAGTACTTC	CASSLIGTDYEQYF	NA	TRBJ2-7	TRBV28	NA
TGCAGCGTTTCACAGGGGACCGGGGAGCTGTTTTTT	CSVSQGTGELFF	NA	TRBJ2-2	TRBV29-1	TRBD1
TGCAGCGTTCAGGAGCGGGGGAACACCGGGGAGCTGTTTTTT	CSVQERGNTGELFF	many	TRBJ2-2	TRBV29-1	TRBD2
TGTGCCAGCAGCCGCCCCGGGCGACCCTACGAGCAGTACTTC	CASSRPGRPYEQYF	many	TRBJ2-7	TRBV28	NA
TGCGCCAGCAGCTTGGCCGTCGGATACACTGAAGCTTTCTTT	CASSLAVGYTEAFF	many	TRBJ1-1	TRBV5-1	NA
TGTGCCAGCAGCCATCAACTAGGCAGGAACACTGAAGCTTTCTTT	CASSHQLGRNTEAFF	many	TRBJ1-1	TRBV6-5	NA
TGTGCCAGCAGCCAAGATTACGGGACTAGCGGGAGTACATACGAGCAGTACTTC	CASSQDYGTSGSTYEQYF	NA	TRBJ2-7	TRBV4-2	TRBD2
TGTGCCAGCAGTTTCGGTACAGGGGGATTTTCCTACGAGCAGTACTTC	CASSFGTGGFSYEQYF	many	TRBJ2-7	TRBV28	TRBD1
TGCAGTGCTATTGACAGGGGTGAGGCCGCATGGGAGACCCAGTACTTC	CSAIDRGEAAWETQYF	once	TRBJ2-5	TRBV20-1	TRBD1
TGCGCCAGCAGATCCCTAGCGGGGAGCTCCTACGAGCAGTACTTC	CASRSLAGSSYEQYF	many	TRBJ2-7	TRBV10-1	TRBD2